The T cell receptor (beta chain) described here comes from a study of cytomegalovirus exposure and HLA in healthy donors. Study outcomes and limitations: Within the data, a cluster of highly shared sequence variants was likely a sequencing artifact.

On this clone: The antigen is unknown.

CDR3 length: 14 residues. Germline V gene data show CDR1 as MDHEN and CDR2 as SYDVKM. Trimming removed 3 bases from V and 5 bases from J; junction bases left unmatched: 6. The PCR had 60 Vbeta and 13 Jbeta primers. The table came from immunoSEQ multiplex PCR; TCRdb's copy has only in-frame clones and leaves some out. Of some 80,000 clones in the sample, around 77% were seen once. This TCR was recovered from a man aged 45-65 years in good health and CMV-seronegative. The chain links TRBV28 to TRBJ2-7; TRBD1 matches 8 bases. Sequencing was performed on PBMCs. CDR3 in DNA: TGTGCCAGCAGTTTGCCCCAGGGGGCTGACGAGCAGTACTTC. Translated: CASSLPQGADEQYF.